The 32 T cell receptor beta chains listed next were all sequenced from one sample in a study of shared clonotypes between healthy human individuals. TCRdb's copy holds only in-frame clones and misses some; the assay was immunoSEQ multiplex PCR. The table lists 2 million to 2.5 million clones, 90% to 97% of them singletons. The sample comprised naive CD4+ T cells sorted from blood. Subset meaning: CD45RA+ positively selected. The receptors originated from a man younger than 30 in good health.

The chain has TRBV6-5 and TRBJ2-2; possibly TRBD1 or TRBD2 for D (5 bases each). V was shortened by 0 bases and J by 9 bases, with 8 bases between the two germline ends. The germline gives CDR1 MNHEY, CDR2 SVGAGI. The CDR3 has 13 amino acids. CDR3 amino acids: CASSYSGPRELFF. The DNA for the CDR3 is TGTGCCAGCAGTTACTCGGGACCGCGGGAGCTGTTTTTT.

The chain links TRBV30 to TRBJ2-3; the match to TRBD2 covers 13 bases. Germline V gives CDR1 GTSNPN, CDR2 SVGIG (reference sequence). CDR3 size: 15 residues. Trimming took 2 bases from V and 4 from J; bases not matched to a gene: 3. The CDR3 region is CAWSSGLAGADTQYF. CDR3 nucleotide sequence: TGTGCCTGGAGTTCCGGACTAGCGGGGGCAGATACGCAGTATTTT. The whole variable domain, remainder taken from reference TRBV30 and TRBJ2-3, is SQTIHQWPATLVQPVGSPLSLECTVEGTSNPNLYWYRQAAGRGLQLLFYSVGIGQISSEVPQNLSASRPQDRQFILSSKKLLLSDSGFYLCAWSSGLAGADTQYFGPGTRLTVL.

This clone was counted once. V usage is TRBV29-1 and J usage is TRBJ1-2, with TRBD1 matching 9 bases. The CDR3 totals 13 residues. Germline V gives CDR1 SQVTM, CDR2 ANQGSEA. V shed 7 bases, J shed 8 bases, and the junction held 11 bases outside the gene matches. For the CDR3, the DNA is TGCAGCGGAATCCGGGACAGGGAATTGGGCTACACCTTC. As protein: CSGIRDRELGYTF.

The rearrangement links TRBV5-1 to TRBJ2-2; D gene ambiguous. Looked up from germline, CDR1 is SGHRS and CDR2 is YFSETQ. The CDR3 is 17 amino acids. The V end was cut by 0 bases, the J end by 0 bases, with 12 bases between. The CDR3 DNA reads TGCGCCAGCAGCTTGGCAACCCAGTCCGCGAACACCGGGGAGCTGTTTTTT. This encodes CASSLATQSANTGELFF.

The chain recombines TRBV11-2 with TRBJ1-6; D remains unclear. Trimming stripped 3 bases from V and 5 bases from J, with 11 bases between. CDR1 is SGHAT, CDR2 FQNNGV, per germline. The CDR3 sequence is 15 residues long. In DNA form, the CDR3 reads TGTGCCAGCAGCTTGAGACCCGGCGATAATTCACCCCTCCACTTT. It translates to CASSLRPGDNSPLHF.

This rearrangement joins TRBV7-2 to TRBJ1-2; no firm D call. CDR3 size: 16 residues. Trimming shortened V by 7 bases and J by 4 bases, and 22 bases separated the two germline ends. CDR1 is SGHTA, CDR2 FQGNSA, per germline. The CDR3 nucleotides read TGTGCCAGCACCCCTAACGTGGGGTCCCAATCCTATGGCTACACCTTC. It specifies CASTPNVGSQSYGYTF.

V and J are TRBV28 and TRBJ2-2; D ambiguous. This CDR3 region has 13 residues. From germline, CDR1 is MDHEN and CDR2 SYDVKM. The CDR3 region is CATSRANTGELFF. The CDR3 coding sequence is TGTGCTACAAGTAGGGCGAACACCGGGGAGCTGTTTTTT.

V gene TRBV6-1 combines with J gene TRBJ2-4; the D is unclear. The germline V gene encodes CDR1 MNHNS and CDR2 SASEGT. CDR3 size: 14 residues. V was clipped by 6 bases and J by 7 bases, with 16 bases between them. The CDR3 spells CASSPMGSPNIQYF. CDR3 DNA: TGTGCCAGCAGCCCCATGGGCTCCCCTAACATTCAGTACTTC.

This chain connects TRBV5-4 to TRBJ2-2, with D hard to call. Germline V lookup: CDR1 SGHNT, CDR2 YYREEE (reference sequence). Trimming took 3 bases from V and 2 from J, leaving 8 bases between them. This CDR3 region has 14 residues. The CDR3: CASSSFQNTGELFF. Written as DNA, the CDR3 is TGTGCCAGCAGCTCCTTCCAAAACACCGGGGAGCTGTTTTTT.

This chain connects TRBV2 to TRBJ1-5; 9 positions match TRBD1. The V segment lost 6 bases and the J segment 1 base; nucleotides outside the gene matches: 1. This CDR3 is 14 amino acids long. CDR1 and CDR2 from the germline V gene are SNHLY and FYNNEI. CDR3: CASSTGGSNQPQHF. DNA of the CDR3: TGTGCCAGCAGCACAGGGGGCAGCAATCAGCCCCAGCATTTT.

V usage is TRBV5-4 and J usage is TRBJ2-3, with D uncertain. CDR3 length equals 14 residues. V lost 0 bases and J 0 bases, leaving 5 bases between the germline ends. The germline V gene encodes CDR1 SGHNT and CDR2 YYREEE (reference sequence). The CDR3 DNA is TGTGCCAGCAGCTTGGTAGTAAGCACAGATACGCAGTATTTT. Translated: CASSLVVSTDTQYF. The whole variable domain, remainder taken from reference TRBV5-4 and TRBJ2-3, is ETGVTQSPTHLIKTRGQQVTLRCSSQSGHNTVSWYQQALGQGPQFIFQYYREEENGRGNFPPRFSGLQFPNYSSELNVNALELDDSALYLCASSLVVSTDTQYFGPGTRLTVL.

This chain connects TRBV7-2 to TRBJ2-7, with TRBD1 as a possible D gene (6 bases). Germline V lookup: CDR1 SGHTA, CDR2 FQGNSA. The CDR3 runs 14 residues. With 4 bases removed from V and 6 bases from J, the gap between germline ends came to 16 bases. CDR3 sequence reads: CASSYTGSGSEQYF. CDR3 nucleotides: TGTGCCAGCAGCTATACAGGGTCGGGCTCCGAGCAGTACTTC.

The chain carries TRBV27 and TRBJ2-2; 10 nucleotides line up with TRBD2. Trimming cost V 6 bases and J 1 base; bases outside gene matches: 2. Germline CDR1 is MNHEY and CDR2 is SMNVEV (reference sequence). This CDR3 is built from 15 residues. The CDR3 protein is CASRIAGGNTGELFF. The CDR3 bases are TGTGCCAGCAGAATAGCGGGAGGGAACACCGGGGAGCTGTTTTTT.

Comment on this clone: This same CDR3 is encoded by further DNA sequences in the sample. The chain employs TRBV19 and TRBJ2-3; D might be TRBD2 (5 bases). Germline CDR1 LNHDA, CDR2 SQIVND (reference sequence). The CDR3 extends over 13 amino acids. V dropped 6 bases and J dropped 0 bases, with 7 bases sitting between them. CDR3 DNA sequence: TGTGCCAGTAGGAGGACTAGCACAGATACGCAGTATTTT. Translating it yields CASRRTSTDTQYF.

This chain connects TRBV10-1 to TRBJ2-2; 10 bases match TRBD2. The CDR3 consists of 16 residues. Germline V gene lookup returns CDR1 WNHNN and CDR2 SYGVQD (reference sequence). Trimming removed 1 base from V and 8 bases from J; junction bases left unmatched: 7. The CDR3 protein is CASSEWPSGSTGELFF. The CDR3 DNA is TGCGCCAGCAGTGAGTGGCCTAGCGGGAGCACGGGGGAGCTGTTTTTT.

On this clone itself: Additional DNA sequences in this sample encode the identical CDR3. J is TRBJ2-7 and V is TRBV18; 11 positions agree with TRBD1. The junction had 3 bases not matched to a gene; V was cut back by 3 bases and J by 2 bases. CDR1 is KGHSH, CDR2 LQKENI, per germline. This CDR3 has 15 amino acids. CDR3 bases: TGTGCCAGCTCACCTGGGACAGGGGGTCCCTACGAGCAGTACTTC. This gives the protein CASSPGTGGPYEQYF. Using reference TRBV18 and TRBJ2-7 for the parts outside the CDR3, the full variable domain is NAGVMQNPRHLVRRRGQEARLRCSPMKGHSHVYWYRQLPEEGLKFMVYLQKENIIDESGMPKERFSAEFPKEGPSILRIQQVVRGDSAAYFCASSPGTGGPYEQYFGPGTRLTVT.

The rearrangement links TRBV30 to TRBJ1-6, with 9 nucleotides matching TRBD1. This CDR3 comprises 12 residues. Trimming at V came to 5 bases and at J to 9 bases, leaving 2 bases not matched to a gene. Germline CDR1 reads GTSNPN; CDR2 reads SVGIG (reference sequence). The CDR3 region has the DNA TGTGCCTGGGACAGGGGGGCTTCACCCCTCCACTTT. Amino acid sequence: CAWDRGASPLHF.

The rearrangement joins TRBV5-1 to TRBJ2-7; the match to TRBD2 covers 9 bases. The germline V gene encodes CDR1 SGHRS and CDR2 YFSETQ. This CDR3 is built from 15 residues. With V trimmed by 0 bases and J by 5 bases, 6 bases remained unmatched. CDR3 amino acids: CASSLGSGSTHEQYF. In DNA, the CDR3 is TGCGCCAGCAGCTTGGGTAGCGGGAGTACCCACGAGCAGTACTTC.

This chain uses TRBV19 with TRBJ1-5; D is unresolved. The germline V gene encodes CDR1 LNHDA and CDR2 SQIVND (reference sequence). The V end was cut by 4 bases, the J end by 2 bases, with 9 bases between. This CDR3 comprises 14 residues. The CDR3 sequence: CASSRIVGNQPQHF. For the CDR3, the DNA is TGTGCCAGTAGTAGGATAGTAGGCAATCAGCCCCAGCATTTT. The whole variable domain, filled in from reference TRBV19 and TRBJ1-5, reads DGGITQSPKYLFRKEGQNVTLSCEQNLNHDAMYWYRQDPGQGLRLIYYSQIVNDFQKGDIAEGYSVSREKKESFPLTVTSAQKNPTAFYLCASSRIVGNQPQHFGDGTRLSIL.

CDR3 in DNA: TGTGCCAGCAGTTACGGCAGAATCGAGGGCGGCTACACCTTC. Its translation is CASSYGRIEGGYTF. The chain uses TRBV13 and TRBJ1-2, with D uncertain. This CDR3 spans 14 amino acids. Germline V CDR1 and CDR2: PRHDT, FYEKMQ (reference sequence). Deletions cut 6 bases from V and 8 bases from J, with 19 bases between.

The chain has TRBV7-9 and TRBJ1-4, with TRBD1 matching 8 bases. After removal of 3 bases from V and 5 bases from J, the junction contained 5 bases not matched to a gene. CDR3 length equals 15 residues. Germline V gene lookup returns CDR1 SEHNR and CDR2 FQNEAQ (reference sequence). The CDR3 nucleotides are TGTGCCAGCAGCTTGAGGACAGGGCAAAATGAAAAACTGTTTTTT. Amino acid sequence: CASSLRTGQNEKLFF.

The chain links TRBV4-1 to TRBJ2-5; no definite D call. The germline CDR1 and CDR2 sequences are MGHRA and YSYEKL. V was cut by 1 base and J by 5 bases, with 8 bases left in between. This CDR3 spans 13 amino acids. The DNA for the CDR3 is TGCGCCAGCAGCCAAGTGGTCATGGAGACCCAGTACTTC. This translates into CASSQVVMETQYF.

The rearrangement joins TRBV28 to TRBJ1-2; TRBD1 agrees at 7 bases. The CDR3 spans 15 residues. CDR1 and CDR2 (germline): MDHEN, SYDVKM. V gave up 3 bases and J gave up 4 bases; unmatched junction bases: 8. This chain's CDR3 is CASSFTRQGTYGYTF. The CDR3 DNA is TGTGCCAGCAGTTTTACCCGACAGGGCACCTATGGCTACACCTTC.

With respect to this clone: At the DNA level, this CDR3 is encoded by other sequences in the same sample as well. The chain combines TRBV25-1 with TRBJ2-5; no definite D call. V shed 7 bases and J shed 5 bases, with 8 bases lying between them. CDR1 and CDR2 (germline): MGHDK, SYGVNS. CDR3 length equals 11 residues. CDR3 loop: CASTRAETQYF. The CDR3 DNA reads as TGTGCCAGCACTCGGGCGGAGACCCAGTACTTC.

The chain has TRBV27 and TRBJ2-7; D unclear. This CDR3 is built from 14 residues. The germline V gene has CDR1 MNHEY and CDR2 SMNVEV (reference sequence). V lost 2 bases, J lost 5 bases, and 13 bases lay in between. As DNA, the CDR3 is TGTGCCAGCAGTTTAGCGCAGATTTCCCACGAGCAGTACTTC. Its translation: CASSLAQISHEQYF.

The chain's CDR3 is CASSEWMGDEQYF. CDR3 DNA sequence: TGTGCCAGCAGTGAATGGATGGGTGACGAGCAGTACTTC. This chain uses TRBV25-1 with TRBJ2-7; D unresolved. Trimming took off 1 base at V and 5 bases at J, with 9 bases between the two ends. Germline V gives CDR1 MGHDK, CDR2 SYGVNS. This CDR3 has 13 amino acids.

V gene TRBV19 combines with J gene TRBJ1-6; D is uncertain. The V end was cut by 0 bases, the J end by 5 bases, with 11 bases between. The CDR3 runs to 16 residues. The germline V gene has CDR1 LNHDA and CDR2 SQIVND (reference sequence). CDR3 nucleotides: TGTGCCAGTAGTATAGAGGGGTTCGGCAATAATTCACCCCTCCACTTT. Its translation is CASSIEGFGNNSPLHF.

V gene TRBV18 combines with J gene TRBJ2-7, with a possible D match to TRBD1 (6 bases). This CDR3 has 16 amino acids. V was cut by 3 bases and J by 5 bases, with 20 bases left in between. The germline CDR1 and CDR2 sequences are KGHSH and LQKENI. Written as DNA, the CDR3 is TGTGCCAGCTCACCGCAGACCGGGACATTGGTGCACGAGCAGTACTTC. Translation: CASSPQTGTLVHEQYF.

This chain links TRBV5-5 with TRBJ2-5, with TRBD1 identical over 7 bases. This CDR3 region has 14 residues. Germline CDR1 is SGHKS and CDR2 is YYEKEE (reference sequence). Trimming took 1 base from V and 2 from J; bases not matched to a gene: 2. For the CDR3, the DNA is TGTGCCAGCAGCTTGTCGGGACAGCAAGAGACCCAGTACTTC. Translated: CASSLSGQQETQYF.

The V call is TRBV12-2, the J call TRBJ2-7; the table names TRBD2, a call not compared with the DNA. TRBV12-2 is assigned pseudogene status. The CDR3 extends over 15 amino acids. This CDR3 reads CASRSRTGLVYEQYF. CDR3 bases: TGTGCAAGTCGCTCCCGAACGGGACTAGTGTACGAGCAGTACTTC.

The V call is TRBV28, the J call TRBJ1-2, with 10 bases lining up with TRBD1. The CDR3 totals 16 residues. The ends lost 2 bases at V and 6 bases at J; junction bases unmatched: 9. Germline CDR1 reads MDHEN; CDR2 reads SYDVKM. CDR3 residues: CASSLGTGVIRHGYTF. In nucleotides, the CDR3 is TGTGCCAGCAGTTTAGGGACAGGGGTAATTCGTCATGGCTACACCTTC.

The chain employs TRBV4-1 and TRBJ2-5; D remains unclear. This CDR3 is built from 14 residues. Trimming cost V 4 bases and J 4 bases, with 13 bases left between them. Germline CDR1 is MGHRA and CDR2 is YSYEKL. The CDR3 region is CASSLIRERETQYF. CDR3 coding DNA: TGCGCCAGCAGCCTCATAAGGGAACGAGAGACCCAGTACTTC.